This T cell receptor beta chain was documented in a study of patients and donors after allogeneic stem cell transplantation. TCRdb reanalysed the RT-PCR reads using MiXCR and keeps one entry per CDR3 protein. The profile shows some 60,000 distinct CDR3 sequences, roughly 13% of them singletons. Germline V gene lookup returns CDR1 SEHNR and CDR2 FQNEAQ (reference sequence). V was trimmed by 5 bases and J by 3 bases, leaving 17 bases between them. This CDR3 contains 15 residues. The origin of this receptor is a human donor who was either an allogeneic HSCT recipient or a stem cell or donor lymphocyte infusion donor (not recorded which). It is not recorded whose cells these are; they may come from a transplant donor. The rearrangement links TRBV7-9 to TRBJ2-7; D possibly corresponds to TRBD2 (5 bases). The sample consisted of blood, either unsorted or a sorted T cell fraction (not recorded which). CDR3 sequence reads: CASSPGLGKSYEQYF. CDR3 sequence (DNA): TGTGCCAGCAGCCCCGGACTGGGGAAGAGCTACGAGCAGTACTTC.